This entry features one TCR beta chain sequence. In germline, CDR1 is SGHVS, CDR2 FNYEAQ. The length of the CDR3 is 11 residues. Trimming took off 8 bases at V and 5 bases at J, with 10 bases between the two ends. The data were obtained in a study of OX40 agonist ivuxolimab in advanced cancers. At the level of the study: People in dose escalation had one of these cancers: hepatocellular carcinoma, melanoma, renal cell or head and neck cancer.

The data were produced by immunoSEQ multiplex PCR, yet TCRdb's version contains in-frame clones alone and is incomplete. The table shows some 62,000 clones, with roughly 80% occurring only once. Blood sampling was done at baseline, cycle 4 day 1, and cycle 7 day 1. The chain recombines TRBV7-6 with TRBJ2-7; tentatively, D is TRBD2 (6 bases). The sequencing used CD4+ or CD8+ T cells sorted from blood, collected in a trial of the OX40 agonist ivuxolimab. The receptor was derived from an adult with an advanced solid tumor such as melanoma, head and neck, liver or kidney cancer. CDR3 loop: CASGTDNEQYF. The CDR3 DNA reads TGTGCCAGCGGGACTGATAACGAGCAGTACTTC.